The present TCR beta chain was sequenced within a study of T-cell memory formation after mild COVID-19. TCRdb itself ran the 5' RACE reads through MiXCR, one entry per CDR3 protein. The sample records more than 85,000 distinct CDR3 sequences, around 10% being singletons. There are 15 residues in the CDR3. J was trimmed by 3 bases and V by 5 bases; bases with no gene match: 10. CDR1 is SGHTA and CDR2 is FQGNSA in the germline V gene. Sample: PBMCs or a T cell subset sorted from them (not recorded which). This sequence originates from a man younger than 35 who had mild COVID-19 (a few samples of this study predate the infection). Cell type and time point are not known. The chain carries TRBV7-2 and TRBJ2-7, with 7 bases that match TRBD1. The CDR3 region has the DNA TGTGCCAGCAGCGTCACGTCCGGGACAGACTACGAGCAGTACTTC. Protein: CASSVTSGTDYEQYF.